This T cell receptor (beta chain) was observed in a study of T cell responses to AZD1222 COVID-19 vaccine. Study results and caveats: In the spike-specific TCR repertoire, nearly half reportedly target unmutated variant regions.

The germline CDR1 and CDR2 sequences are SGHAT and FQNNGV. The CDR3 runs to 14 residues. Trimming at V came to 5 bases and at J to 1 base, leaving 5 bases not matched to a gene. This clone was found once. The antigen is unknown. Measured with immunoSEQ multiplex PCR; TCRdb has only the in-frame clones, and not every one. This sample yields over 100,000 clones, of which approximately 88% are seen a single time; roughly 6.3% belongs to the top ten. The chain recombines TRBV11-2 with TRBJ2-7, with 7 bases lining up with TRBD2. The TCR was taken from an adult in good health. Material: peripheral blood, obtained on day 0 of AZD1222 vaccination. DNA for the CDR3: TGTGCCAGCAGCGCAACTAGCGTGTCCTACGAGCAGTACTTC. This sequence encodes CASSATSVSYEQYF.